The rows below give T cell receptor beta chains drawn from one sample of a study of shared clonotypes between healthy human individuals. Clones were read by immunoSEQ multiplex PCR, and TCRdb kept only the in-frame ones, dropping some. Among over 2 million clones listed, approximately 94% were seen once. Sequencing input: naive CD8+ T cells sorted from blood. The source of these receptors is a man between 18 and 35 years old in good health. CDR3s include the opening cysteine and the closing phenylalanine or tryptophan. Each record gives: V gene, J gene, CDR3 protein.

V: TRBV7-9; J: TRBJ2-1; CDR3: CASSLLAGVGEQFF
V: TRBV29-1; J: TRBJ1-1; CDR3: CSVYPTGGQGTEAFF
V: TRBV5-6; J: TRBJ2-5; CDR3: CASSRDGEETQYF
V: TRBV5-4; J: TRBJ2-7; CDR3: CASSSDEGASHEQYF
V: TRBV15; J: TRBJ2-7; CDR3: CATSSAGTGSYEQYF
V: TRBV5-8; J: TRBJ2-2; CDR3: CASSLAAGEPGELFF
V: TRBV9; J: TRBJ2-7; CDR3: CASSVAGTGVYEQYF
V: TRBV9; J: TRBJ2-1; CDR3: CASSPEGANEQFF
V: TRBV6-1; J: TRBJ2-1; CDR3: CASLGTVSMNEQFF
V: TRBV4-1; J: TRBJ2-1; CDR3: CASSQGVLAEQFF
V: TRBV6-5; J: TRBJ1-1; CDR3: CASSYSGQTEAFF
V: TRBV5-6; J: TRBJ2-7; CDR3: CASSLGSMAYEQYF
V: TRBV5-8; J: TRBJ2-7; CDR3: CASSFVGVGSYEQYF
V: TRBV2; J: TRBJ2-7; CDR3: CASSGQGIYHEQYF
V: TRBV5-4; J: TRBJ1-2; CDR3: CASSLGLVDGYTF
V: TRBV5-1; J: TRBJ2-7; CDR3: CASSLDPGLSYEQYF
V: TRBV11-2; J: TRBJ1-2; CDR3: CASRGTGDYGYTF
V: TRBV2; J: TRBJ2-7; CDR3: CASRLGRLAHYEQYF
V: TRBV27; J: TRBJ2-1; CDR3: CASSDRDAVNEQFF
V: TRBV28; J: TRBJ1-4; CDR3: CASSLELGVEKLFF
V: TRBV9; J: TRBJ2-5; CDR3: CASSPLAVKEETQYF
V: TRBV5-1; J: TRBJ1-1; CDR3: CASSLTGHLNTEAFF
V: TRBV7-9; J: TRBJ1-3; CDR3: CASSFSPEDSGNTIYF
V: TRBV30; J: TRBJ2-7; CDR3: CAWSQGLAGAYEQYF
V: TRBV25-1; J: TRBJ2-2; CDR3: CASSEFSRVGNTGELFF
V: TRBV9; J: TRBJ2-2; CDR3: CASSISGRGTGELFF
V: TRBV28; J: TRBJ2-1; CDR3: CASSHTSYEQFF
V: TRBV28; J: TRBJ2-7; CDR3: CASSSKLAALEQYF
V: TRBV7-3; J: TRBJ2-3; CDR3: CASSFFTGQGNTDTQYF
V: TRBV11-2; J: TRBJ2-1; CDR3: CASSAGPLSNEQFF
V: TRBV27; J: TRBJ2-5; CDR3: CASSTNRGQRYQETQYF
V: TRBV2; J: TRBJ2-2; CDR3: CASSSGLGGTGELFF
V: TRBV6-5; J: TRBJ1-2; CDR3: CASSAGQGTGYTF
V: TRBV5-6; J: TRBJ2-7; CDR3: CASSLGGQGKDEQYF
V: TRBV11-2; J: TRBJ1-1; CDR3: CASSLFGGDRAFEAFF